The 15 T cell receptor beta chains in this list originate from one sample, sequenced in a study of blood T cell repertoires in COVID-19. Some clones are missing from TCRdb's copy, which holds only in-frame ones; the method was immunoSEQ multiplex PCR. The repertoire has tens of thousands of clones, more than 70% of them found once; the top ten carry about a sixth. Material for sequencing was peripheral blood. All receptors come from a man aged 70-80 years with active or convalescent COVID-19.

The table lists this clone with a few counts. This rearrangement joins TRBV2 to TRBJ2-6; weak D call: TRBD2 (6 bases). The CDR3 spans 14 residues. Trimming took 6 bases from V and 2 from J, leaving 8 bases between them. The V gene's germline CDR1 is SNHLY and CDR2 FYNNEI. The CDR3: CASSGGTGANVLTF. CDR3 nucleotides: TGTGCCAGCAGCGGGGGAACTGGGGCCAACGTCCTGACTTTC.

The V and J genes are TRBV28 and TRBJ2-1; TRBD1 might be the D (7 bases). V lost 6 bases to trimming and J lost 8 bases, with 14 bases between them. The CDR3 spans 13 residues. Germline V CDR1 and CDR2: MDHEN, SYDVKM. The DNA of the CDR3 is TGTGCCAGCAGACCAGGGGGGCCCGATGAGCAGTTCTTC. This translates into CASRPGGPDEQFF.

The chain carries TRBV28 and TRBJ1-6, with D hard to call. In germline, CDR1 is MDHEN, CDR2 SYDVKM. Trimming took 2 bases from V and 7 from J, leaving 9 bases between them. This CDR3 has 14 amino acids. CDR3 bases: TGTGCCAGCAGTTTAGGGCATCCGAATTCACCCCTCCACTTT. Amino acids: CASSLGHPNSPLHF.

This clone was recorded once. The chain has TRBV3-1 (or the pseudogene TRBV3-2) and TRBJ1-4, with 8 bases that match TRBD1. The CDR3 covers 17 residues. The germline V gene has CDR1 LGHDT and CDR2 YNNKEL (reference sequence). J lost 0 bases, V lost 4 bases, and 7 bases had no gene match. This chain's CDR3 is CASSRGTGGATNEKLFF. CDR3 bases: TGTGCCAGCAGCCGTGGGACAGGAGGGGCAACTAATGAAAAACTGTTTTTT.

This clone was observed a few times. Written as DNA, the CDR3 is TGTGCCAGCAGTTCCTCCTACACCAGCAGGGGAGGAAACACCATATATTTT. This codes for CASSSSYTSRGGNTIYF. This sequence joins TRBV28 and TRBJ1-3; tentatively, D is TRBD1 (6 bases). The V end was cut by 4 bases, the J end by 4 bases, with 20 bases between. CDR3 length equals 17 residues. Per the germline V gene, CDR1 is MDHEN and CDR2 is SYDVKM.

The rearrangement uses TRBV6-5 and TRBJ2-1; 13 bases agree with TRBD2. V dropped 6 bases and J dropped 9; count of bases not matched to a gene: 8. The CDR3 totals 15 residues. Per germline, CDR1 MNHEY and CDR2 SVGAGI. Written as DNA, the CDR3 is TGTGCCAGCAGGTTGGGACTAGCGGGGAGCGGTGAGCAGTTCTTC. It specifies CASRLGLAGSGEQFF.

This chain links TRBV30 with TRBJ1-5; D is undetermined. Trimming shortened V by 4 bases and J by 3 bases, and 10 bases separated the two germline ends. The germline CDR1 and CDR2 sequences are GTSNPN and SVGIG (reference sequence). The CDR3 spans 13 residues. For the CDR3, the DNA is TGTGCCTGGAATCGGGGTCTCAATCAGCCCCAGCATTTT. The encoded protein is CAWNRGLNQPQHF.

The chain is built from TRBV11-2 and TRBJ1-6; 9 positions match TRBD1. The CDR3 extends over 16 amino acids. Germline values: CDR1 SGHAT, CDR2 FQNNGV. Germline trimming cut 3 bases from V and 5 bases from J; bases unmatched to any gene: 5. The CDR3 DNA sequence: TGTGCCAGCAGCTTCTCGGGACAGGGTAATAATTCACCCCTCCACTTT. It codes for CASSFSGQGNNSPLHF.

DNA of the CDR3: TGTGCCAGTAGGCGGACAGGCTCTGGAAACACCATATATTTT. The encoded protein is CASRRTGSGNTIYF. This chain connects TRBV19 to TRBJ1-3; 7 bases agree with TRBD1. The germline V gene encodes CDR1 LNHDA and CDR2 SQIVND (reference sequence). V was clipped by 6 bases and J by 0 bases; unmatched bases: 2. The CDR3 is 14 amino acids. Full variable domain (remainder filled in from reference TRBV19 and TRBJ1-3): DGGITQSPKYLFRKEGQNVTLSCEQNLNHDAMYWYRQDPGQGLRLIYYSQIVNDFQKGDIAEGYSVSREKKESFPLTVTSAQKNPTAFYLCASRRTGSGNTIYFGEGSWLTVV.

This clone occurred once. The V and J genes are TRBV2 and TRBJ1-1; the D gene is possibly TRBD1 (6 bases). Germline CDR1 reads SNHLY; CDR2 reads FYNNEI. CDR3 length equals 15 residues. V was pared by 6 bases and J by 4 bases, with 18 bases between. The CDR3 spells CASRETQGYGTEAFF. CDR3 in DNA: TGTGCCAGCAGAGAAACTCAGGGGTACGGCACTGAAGCTTTCTTT.

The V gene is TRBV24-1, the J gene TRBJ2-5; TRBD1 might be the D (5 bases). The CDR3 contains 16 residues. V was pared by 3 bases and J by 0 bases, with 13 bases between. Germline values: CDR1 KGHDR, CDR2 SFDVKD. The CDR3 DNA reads TGTGCCACCAGTGATCCCACAGGCGCAGACCAAGAGACCCAGTACTTC. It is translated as CATSDPTGADQETQYF.

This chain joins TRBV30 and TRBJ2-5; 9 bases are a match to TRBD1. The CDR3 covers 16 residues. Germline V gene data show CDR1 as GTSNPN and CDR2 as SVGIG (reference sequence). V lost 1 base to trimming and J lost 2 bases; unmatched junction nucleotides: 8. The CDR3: CAWSAPGTGKQETQYF. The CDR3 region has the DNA TGTGCCTGGAGTGCCCCCGGGACAGGGAAGCAAGAGACCCAGTACTTC. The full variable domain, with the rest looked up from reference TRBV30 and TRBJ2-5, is SQTIHQWPATLVQPVGSPLSLECTVEGTSNPNLYWYRQAAGRGLQLLFYSVGIGQISSEVPQNLSASRPQDRQFILSSKKLLLSDSGFYLCAWSAPGTGKQETQYFGPGTRLLVL.

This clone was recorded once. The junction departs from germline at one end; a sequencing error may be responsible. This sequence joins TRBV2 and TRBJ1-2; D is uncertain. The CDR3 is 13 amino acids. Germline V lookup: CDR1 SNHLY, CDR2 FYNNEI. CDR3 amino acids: CASSEDGSLGYTF. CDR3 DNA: TGTGCCAGCAGCGAAGACGGGAGCCTGGGCTACACCTTC.

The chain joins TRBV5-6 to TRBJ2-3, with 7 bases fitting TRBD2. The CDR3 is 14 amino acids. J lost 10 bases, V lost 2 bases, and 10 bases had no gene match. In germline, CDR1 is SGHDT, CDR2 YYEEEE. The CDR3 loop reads CASSFLAERYSQYF. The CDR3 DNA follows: TGTGCCAGCAGCTTCCTAGCGGAGCGGTATTCGCAGTATTTT.

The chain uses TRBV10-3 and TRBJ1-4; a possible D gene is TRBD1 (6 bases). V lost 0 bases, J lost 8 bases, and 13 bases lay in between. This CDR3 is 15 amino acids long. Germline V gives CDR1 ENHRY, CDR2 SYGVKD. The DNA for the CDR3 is TGTGCCATCAGTGAGTCGGCGGGGGCGAGCGAAAAACTGTTTTTT. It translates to CAISESAGASEKLFF.